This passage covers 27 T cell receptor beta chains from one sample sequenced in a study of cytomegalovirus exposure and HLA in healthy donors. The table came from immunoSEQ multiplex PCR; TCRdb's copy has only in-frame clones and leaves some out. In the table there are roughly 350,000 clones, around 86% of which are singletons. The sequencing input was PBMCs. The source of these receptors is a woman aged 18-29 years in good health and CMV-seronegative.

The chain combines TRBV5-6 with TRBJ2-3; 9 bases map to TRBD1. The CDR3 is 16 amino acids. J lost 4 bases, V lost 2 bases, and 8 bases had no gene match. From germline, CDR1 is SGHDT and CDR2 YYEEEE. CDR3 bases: TGTGCCAGCAGCTTCCTTGGGGGACAGGGTGCAGATACGCAGTATTTT. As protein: CASSFLGGQGADTQYF.

This chain's CDR3 is CASSGGTGINEKLFF. The CDR3 DNA is TGTGCCAGCAGCGGCGGGACAGGGATTAATGAAAAACTGTTTTTT. The J gene is TRBJ1-4, the V gene TRBV9; 9 bases align to TRBD1. CDR3 length: 15 residues. CDR1 is SGDLS, CDR2 YYNGEE, per germline. J gave up 4 bases and V 3 bases, and 4 bases lay outside the gene matches. Combining the CDR3 with reference TRBV9 and TRBJ1-4 gives the whole variable domain DSGVTQTPKHLITATGQRVTLRCSPRSGDLSVYWYQQSLDQGLQFLIQYYNGEERAKGNILERFSAQQFPDLHSELNLSSLELGDSALYFCASSGGTGINEKLFFGSGTQLSVL.

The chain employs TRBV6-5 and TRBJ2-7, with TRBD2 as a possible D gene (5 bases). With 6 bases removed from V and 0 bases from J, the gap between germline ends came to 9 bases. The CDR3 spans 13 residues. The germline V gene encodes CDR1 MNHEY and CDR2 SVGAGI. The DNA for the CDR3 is TGTGCCAGCAGCCGGGATGTCTCCTACGAGCAGTACTTC. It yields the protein CASSRDVSYEQYF.

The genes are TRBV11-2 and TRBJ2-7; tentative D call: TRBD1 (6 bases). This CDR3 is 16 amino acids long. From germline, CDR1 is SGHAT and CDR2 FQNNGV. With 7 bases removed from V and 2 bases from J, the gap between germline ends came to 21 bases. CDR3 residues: CASTFLRDIIPYEQYF. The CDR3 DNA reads TGTGCCAGCACATTCCTCCGGGACATAATCCCCTACGAGCAGTACTTC.

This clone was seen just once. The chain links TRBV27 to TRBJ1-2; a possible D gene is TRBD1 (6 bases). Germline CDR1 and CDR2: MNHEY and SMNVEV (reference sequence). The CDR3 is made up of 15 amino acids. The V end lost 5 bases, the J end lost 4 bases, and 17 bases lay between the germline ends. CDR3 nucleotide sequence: TGTGCCAGCAGTCGCGAACCACAGGGCCGCTATGGCTACACCTTC. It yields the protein CASSREPQGRYGYTF.

The CDR3 loop is CASSDTSGAYEQYF. The CDR3 DNA reads as TGTGCCAGCAGTGATACTAGCGGGGCCTACGAGCAGTACTTC. The V call is TRBV27, the J call TRBJ2-7; 10 nucleotides agree with TRBD2. V shed 5 bases and J 2 bases; nucleotides not matched to a gene: 3. The CDR3 runs to 14 residues. Germline-derived CDR1 and CDR2 are MNHEY and SMNVEV (reference sequence).

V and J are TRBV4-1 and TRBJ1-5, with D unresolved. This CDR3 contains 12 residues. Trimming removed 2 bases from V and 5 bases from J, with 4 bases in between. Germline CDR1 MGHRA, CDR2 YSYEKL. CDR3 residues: CASSQPDQPQHF. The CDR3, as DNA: TGCGCCAGCAGCCAACCTGATCAGCCCCAGCATTTT.

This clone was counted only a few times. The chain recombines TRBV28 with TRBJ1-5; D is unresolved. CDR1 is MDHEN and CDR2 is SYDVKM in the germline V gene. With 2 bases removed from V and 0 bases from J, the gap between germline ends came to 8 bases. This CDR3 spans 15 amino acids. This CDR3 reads CASSLGEVSNQPQHF. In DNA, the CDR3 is TGTGCCAGCAGTTTAGGGGAGGTTAGCAATCAGCCCCAGCATTTT.

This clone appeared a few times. In DNA form, the CDR3 reads TGTGCCAGCAGATCGACAGGGGGCACAGATACGCAGTATTTT. It codes for CASRSTGGTDTQYF. The V gene is TRBV2, the J gene TRBJ2-3, with 8 positions matching TRBD1. Germline V gives CDR1 SNHLY, CDR2 FYNNEI. The length of the CDR3 is 14 residues. Trimming at V came to 6 bases and at J to 1 base, leaving 3 bases not matched to a gene. The full variable domain, in which reference TRBV2 and TRBJ2-3 provide the parts outside the CDR3, is EPEVTQTPSHQVTQMGQEVILRCVPISNHLYFYWYRQILGQKVEFLVSFYNNEISEKSEIFDDQFSVERPDGSNFTLKIRSTKLEDSAMYFCASRSTGGTDTQYFGPGTRLTVL.

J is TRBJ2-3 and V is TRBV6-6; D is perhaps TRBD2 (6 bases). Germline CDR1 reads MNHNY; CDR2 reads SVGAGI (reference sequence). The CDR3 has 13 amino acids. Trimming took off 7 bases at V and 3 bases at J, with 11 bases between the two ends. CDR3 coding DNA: TGTGCCAGCAACCGGGGGTCGACAGATACGCAGTATTTT. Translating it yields CASNRGSTDTQYF.

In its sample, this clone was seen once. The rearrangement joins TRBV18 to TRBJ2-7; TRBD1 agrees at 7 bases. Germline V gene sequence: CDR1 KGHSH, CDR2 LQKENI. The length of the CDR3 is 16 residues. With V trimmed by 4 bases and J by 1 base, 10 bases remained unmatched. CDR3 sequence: CASSRTRNRGSYEQYF. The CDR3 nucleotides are TGTGCCAGCTCACGAACCCGAAACAGGGGTTCCTACGAGCAGTACTTC. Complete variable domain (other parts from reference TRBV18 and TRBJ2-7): NAGVMQNPRHLVRRRGQEARLRCSPMKGHSHVYWYRQLPEEGLKFMVYLQKENIIDESGMPKERFSAEFPKEGPSILRIQQVVRGDSAAYFCASSRTRNRGSYEQYFGPGTRLTVT.

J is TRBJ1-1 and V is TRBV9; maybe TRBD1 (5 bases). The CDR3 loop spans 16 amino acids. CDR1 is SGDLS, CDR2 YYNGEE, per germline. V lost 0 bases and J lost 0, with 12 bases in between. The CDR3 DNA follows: TGTGCCAGCAGCGTAGGGAGGGGCAGCCTGAACACTGAAGCTTTCTTT. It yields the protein CASSVGRGSLNTEAFF.

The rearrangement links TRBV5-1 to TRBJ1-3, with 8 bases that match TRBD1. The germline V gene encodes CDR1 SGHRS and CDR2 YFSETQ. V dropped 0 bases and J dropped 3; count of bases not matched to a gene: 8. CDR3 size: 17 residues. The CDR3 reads CASSLERQGAVGNTIYF. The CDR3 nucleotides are TGCGCCAGCAGCTTGGAACGGCAGGGGGCGGTTGGAAACACCATATATTTT.

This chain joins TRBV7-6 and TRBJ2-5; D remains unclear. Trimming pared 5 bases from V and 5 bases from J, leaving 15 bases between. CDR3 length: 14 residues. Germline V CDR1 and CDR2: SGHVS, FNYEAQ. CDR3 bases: TGTGCCAGCAGCACCCTCAGTCCCCAGGAGACCCAGTACTTC. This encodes CASSTLSPQETQYF.

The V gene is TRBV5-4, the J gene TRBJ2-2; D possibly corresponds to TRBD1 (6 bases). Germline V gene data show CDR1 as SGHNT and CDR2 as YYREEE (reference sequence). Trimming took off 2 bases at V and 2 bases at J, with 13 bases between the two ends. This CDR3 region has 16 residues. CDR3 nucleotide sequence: TGTGCCAGCAGCTTTATCGTCAGGGGAAACACCGGGGAGCTGTTTTTT. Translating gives CASSFIVRGNTGELFF.

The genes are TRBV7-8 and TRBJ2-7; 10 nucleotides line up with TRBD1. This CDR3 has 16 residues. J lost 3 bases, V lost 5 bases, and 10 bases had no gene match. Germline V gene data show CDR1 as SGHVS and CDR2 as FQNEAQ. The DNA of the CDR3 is TGTGCCAGCAGCGGAGGACAGGGGGGATACCTCTACGAGCAGTACTTC. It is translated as CASSGGQGGYLYEQYF.

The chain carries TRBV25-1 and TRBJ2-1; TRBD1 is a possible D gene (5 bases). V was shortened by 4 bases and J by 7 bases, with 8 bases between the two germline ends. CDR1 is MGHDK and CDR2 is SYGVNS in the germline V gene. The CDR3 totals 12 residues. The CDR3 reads CASSGRGNEQFF. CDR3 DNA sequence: TGTGCCAGCAGTGGAAGGGGTAATGAGCAGTTCTTC.

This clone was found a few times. The chain's CDR3 is CASSPRDVYGYTF. DNA for the CDR3: TGTGCCAGCAGTCCCCGAGATGTCTATGGCTACACCTTC. This chain links TRBV28 with TRBJ1-2; no firm D call. CDR1 MDHEN and CDR2 SYDVKM come from the germline V gene. Trimming removed 5 bases from V and 4 bases from J, with 11 bases in between. This CDR3 comprises 13 residues.

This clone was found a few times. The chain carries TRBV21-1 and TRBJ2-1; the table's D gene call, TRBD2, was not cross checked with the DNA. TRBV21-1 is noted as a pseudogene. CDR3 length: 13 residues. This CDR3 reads CASRERELHEQFF. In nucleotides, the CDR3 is TGTGCCAGCAGGGAGCGGGAGTTGCATGAGCAGTTCTTC.

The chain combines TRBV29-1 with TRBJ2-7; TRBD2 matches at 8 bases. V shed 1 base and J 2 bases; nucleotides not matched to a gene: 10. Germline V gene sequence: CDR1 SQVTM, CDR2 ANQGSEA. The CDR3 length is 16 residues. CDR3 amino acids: CSVEVPSGFPTYEQYF. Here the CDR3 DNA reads TGCAGCGTTGAAGTCCCTAGCGGGTTCCCAACCTACGAGCAGTACTTC.

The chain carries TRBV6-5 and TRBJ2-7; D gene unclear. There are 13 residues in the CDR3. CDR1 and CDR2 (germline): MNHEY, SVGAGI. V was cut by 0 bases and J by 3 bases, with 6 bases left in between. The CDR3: CASSYSNFYEQYF. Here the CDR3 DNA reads TGTGCCAGCAGTTACTCGAACTTCTACGAGCAGTACTTC.

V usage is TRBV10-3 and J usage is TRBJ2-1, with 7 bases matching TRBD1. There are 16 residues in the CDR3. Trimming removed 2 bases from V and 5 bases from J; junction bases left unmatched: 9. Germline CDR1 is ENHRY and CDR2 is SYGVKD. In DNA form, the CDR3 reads TGTGCCATCAGTGAGCCAAGGACAGGAGGCCACAATGAGCAGTTCTTC. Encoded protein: CAISEPRTGGHNEQFF.

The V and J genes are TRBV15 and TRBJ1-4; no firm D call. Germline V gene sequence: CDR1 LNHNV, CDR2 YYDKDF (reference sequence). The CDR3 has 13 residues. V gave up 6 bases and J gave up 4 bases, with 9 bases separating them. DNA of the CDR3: TGTGCCACCAGTAAGCAGGTTAATGAAAAACTGTTTTTT. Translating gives CATSKQVNEKLFF.

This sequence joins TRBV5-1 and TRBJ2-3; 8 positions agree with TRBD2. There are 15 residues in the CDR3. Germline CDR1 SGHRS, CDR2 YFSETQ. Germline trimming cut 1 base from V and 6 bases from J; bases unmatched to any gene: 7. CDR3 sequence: CASSLLGTSSDTQYF. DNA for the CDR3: TGCGCCAGCAGCTTGTTAGGGACTAGTAGTGATACGCAGTATTTT.

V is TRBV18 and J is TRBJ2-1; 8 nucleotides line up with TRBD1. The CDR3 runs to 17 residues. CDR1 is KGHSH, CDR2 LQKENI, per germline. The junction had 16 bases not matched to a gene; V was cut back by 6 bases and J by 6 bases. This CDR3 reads CASSKGQGLVVPNEQFF. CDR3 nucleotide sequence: TGTGCCAGCTCCAAAGGACAGGGCTTAGTAGTACCCAATGAGCAGTTCTTC.

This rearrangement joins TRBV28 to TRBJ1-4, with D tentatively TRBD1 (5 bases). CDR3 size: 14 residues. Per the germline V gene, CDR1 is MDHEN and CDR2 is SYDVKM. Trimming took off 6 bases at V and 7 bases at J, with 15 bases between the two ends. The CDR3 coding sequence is TGTGCCAGCAGCCTAGGCGGGGGGGGTGAAAAACTGTTTTTT. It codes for CASSLGGGGEKLFF.

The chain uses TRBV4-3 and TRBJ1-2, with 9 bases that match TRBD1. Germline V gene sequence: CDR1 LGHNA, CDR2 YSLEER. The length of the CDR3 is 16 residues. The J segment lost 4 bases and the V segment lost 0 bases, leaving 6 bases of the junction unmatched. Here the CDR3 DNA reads TGCGCCAGCAGCCAAGATGGACTGGGACAGGGCTATGGCTACACCTTC. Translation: CASSQDGLGQGYGYTF.